Included here is one T cell receptor (beta chain) sequence, with context. CDR1 is LGHNA and CDR2 is YSLEER in the germline V gene. CDR3 size: 15 residues. J gave up 5 bases and V 0 bases, and 2 bases lay outside the gene matches. This sample is part of a study of Ad26.COV2.S vaccination and SARS-CoV-2 variants. Assay: immunoSEQ multiplex PCR; the TCRdb copy retains only in-frame clones and omits some. Here the sample spans 400,000 to 450,000 clones, over 80% being singletons. Treatment defined: roughly 20 received Ad26.COV2.S at low or high dose, single or two shots; about 5 received placebo; per-sample allocation not given. Sampling was performed 63 days after the first vaccine or placebo injection.

The specimen comprised peripheral blood, sampled in a trial of Ad26.COV2.S vaccine versus placebo. This clonotype originated in a person between 18 and 65 years old who received the Ad26.COV2.S COVID-19 vaccine or a placebo. The chain carries TRBV4-3 and TRBJ2-7; 12 bases are shared with TRBD2. CDR3 amino acids: CASSQELAGGHEQYF. CDR3 in DNA: TGCGCCAGCAGCCAAGAACTAGCGGGGGGCCACGAGCAGTACTTC.